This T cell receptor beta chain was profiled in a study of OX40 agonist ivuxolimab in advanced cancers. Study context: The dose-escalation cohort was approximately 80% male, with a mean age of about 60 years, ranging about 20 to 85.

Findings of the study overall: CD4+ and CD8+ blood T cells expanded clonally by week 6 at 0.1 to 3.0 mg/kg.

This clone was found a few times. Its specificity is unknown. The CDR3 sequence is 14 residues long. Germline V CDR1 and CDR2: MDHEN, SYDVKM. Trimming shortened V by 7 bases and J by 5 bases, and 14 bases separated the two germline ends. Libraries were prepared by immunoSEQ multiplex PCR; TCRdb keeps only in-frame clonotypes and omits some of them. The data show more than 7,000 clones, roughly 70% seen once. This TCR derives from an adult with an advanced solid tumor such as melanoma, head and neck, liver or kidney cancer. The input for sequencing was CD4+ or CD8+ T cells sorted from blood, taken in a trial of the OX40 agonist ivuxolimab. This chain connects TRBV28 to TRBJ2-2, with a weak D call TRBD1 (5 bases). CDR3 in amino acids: CASTHTGGTGELFF. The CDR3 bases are TGTGCCAGCACCCATACAGGCGGTACCGGGGAGCTGTTTTTT.